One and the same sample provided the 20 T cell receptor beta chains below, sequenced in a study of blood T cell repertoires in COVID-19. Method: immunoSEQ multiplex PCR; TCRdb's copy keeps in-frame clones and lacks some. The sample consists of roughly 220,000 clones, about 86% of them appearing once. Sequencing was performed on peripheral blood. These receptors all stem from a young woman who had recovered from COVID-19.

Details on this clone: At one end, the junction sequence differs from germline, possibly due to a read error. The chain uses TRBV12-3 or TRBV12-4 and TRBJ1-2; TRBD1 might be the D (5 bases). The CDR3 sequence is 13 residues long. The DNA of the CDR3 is TGTGCCAGCAGTTCCCCTCCCGGGACTGGGAATTCCTTC. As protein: CASSSPPGTGNSF.

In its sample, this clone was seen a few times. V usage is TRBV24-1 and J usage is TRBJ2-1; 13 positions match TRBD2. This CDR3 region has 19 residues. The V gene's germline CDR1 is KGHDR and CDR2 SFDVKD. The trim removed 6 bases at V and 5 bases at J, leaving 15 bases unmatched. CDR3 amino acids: CATSKSGTSGKDSDNEQFF. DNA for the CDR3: TGTGCCACCAGTAAGTCCGGGACTAGCGGGAAAGACAGCGACAATGAGCAGTTCTTC.

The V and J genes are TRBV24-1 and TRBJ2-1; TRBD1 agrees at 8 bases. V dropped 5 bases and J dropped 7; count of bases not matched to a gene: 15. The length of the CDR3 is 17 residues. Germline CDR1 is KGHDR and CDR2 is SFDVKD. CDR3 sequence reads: CATSAPWRTGTGNEQFF. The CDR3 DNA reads TGTGCCACCAGTGCCCCCTGGAGGACAGGGACGGGAAATGAGCAGTTCTTC.

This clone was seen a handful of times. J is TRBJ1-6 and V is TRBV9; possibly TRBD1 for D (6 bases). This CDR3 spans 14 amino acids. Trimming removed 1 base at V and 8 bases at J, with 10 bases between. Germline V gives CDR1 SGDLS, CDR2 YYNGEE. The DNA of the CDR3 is TGTGCCAGCAGCGTAAACAGGGAAGATTCACCCCTCCACTTT. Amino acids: CASSVNREDSPLHF. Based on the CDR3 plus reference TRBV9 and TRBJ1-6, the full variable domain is DSGVTQTPKHLITATGQRVTLRCSPRSGDLSVYWYQQSLDQGLQFLIQYYNGEERAKGNILERFSAQQFPDLHSELNLSSLELGDSALYFCASSVNREDSPLHFGNGTRLTVT.

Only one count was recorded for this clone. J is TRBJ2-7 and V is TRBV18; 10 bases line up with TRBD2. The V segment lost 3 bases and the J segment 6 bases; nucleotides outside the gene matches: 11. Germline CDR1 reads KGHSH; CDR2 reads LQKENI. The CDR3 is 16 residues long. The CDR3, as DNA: TGTGCCAGCTCACCTTCTAGGCTAGCGGGAGTTGCCGAGCAGTACTTC. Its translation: CASSPSRLAGVAEQYF.

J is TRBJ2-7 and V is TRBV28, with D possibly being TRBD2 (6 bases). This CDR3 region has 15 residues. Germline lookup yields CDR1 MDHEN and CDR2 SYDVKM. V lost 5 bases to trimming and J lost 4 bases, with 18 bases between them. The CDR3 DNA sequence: TGTGCCAGCAGTCACCCCAGTAGCGGATTTTACGAGCAGTACTTC. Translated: CASSHPSSGFYEQYF.

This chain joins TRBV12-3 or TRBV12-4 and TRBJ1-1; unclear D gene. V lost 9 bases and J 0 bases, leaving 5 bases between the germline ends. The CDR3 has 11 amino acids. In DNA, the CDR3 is TGTGCCAGATCCATGAACACTGAAGCTTTCTTT. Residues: CARSMNTEAFF.

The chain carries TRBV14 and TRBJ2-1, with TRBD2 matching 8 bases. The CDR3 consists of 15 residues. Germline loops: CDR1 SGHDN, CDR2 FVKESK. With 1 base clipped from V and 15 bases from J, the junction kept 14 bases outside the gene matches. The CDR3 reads CASSQVVGGSGNLFF. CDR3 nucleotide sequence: TGTGCCAGCAGCCAAGTGGTCGGGGGTAGCGGGAATCTGTTCTTC. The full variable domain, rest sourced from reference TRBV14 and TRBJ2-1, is EAGVTQFPSHSVIEKGQTVTLRCDPISGHDNLYWYRRVMGKEIKFLLHFVKESKQDESGMPNNRFLAERTGGTYSTLKVQPAELEDSGVYFCASSQVVGGSGNLFFGPGTRLTVL.

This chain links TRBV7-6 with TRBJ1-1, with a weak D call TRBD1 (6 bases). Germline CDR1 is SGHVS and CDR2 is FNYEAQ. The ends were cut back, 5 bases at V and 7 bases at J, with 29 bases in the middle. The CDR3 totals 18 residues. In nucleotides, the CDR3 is TGTGCCAGCAGCCAGCTAATGAACCCACCAGGGGAAGATCATGAAGCTTTCTTT. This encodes CASSQLMNPPGEDHEAFF.

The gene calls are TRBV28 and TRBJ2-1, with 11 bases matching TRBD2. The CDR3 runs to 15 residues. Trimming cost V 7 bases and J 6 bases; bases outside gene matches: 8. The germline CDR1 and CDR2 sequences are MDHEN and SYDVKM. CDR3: CASTPSLAGGNEQFF. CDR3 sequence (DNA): TGTGCCAGCACCCCAAGCCTAGCGGGAGGCAATGAGCAGTTCTTC.

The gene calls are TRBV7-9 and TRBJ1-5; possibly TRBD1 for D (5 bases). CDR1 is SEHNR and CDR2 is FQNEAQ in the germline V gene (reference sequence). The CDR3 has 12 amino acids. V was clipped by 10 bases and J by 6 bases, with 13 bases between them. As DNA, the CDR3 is TGTGCCACCTCCCAGGGCACTCAGCCCCAGCATTTT. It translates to CATSQGTQPQHF.

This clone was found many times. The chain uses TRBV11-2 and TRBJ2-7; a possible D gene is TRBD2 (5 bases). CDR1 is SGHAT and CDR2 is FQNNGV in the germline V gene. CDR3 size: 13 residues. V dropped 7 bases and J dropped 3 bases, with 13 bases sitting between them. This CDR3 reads CASTDTRGYEQYF. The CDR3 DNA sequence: TGTGCCAGCACCGATACACGGGGCTACGAGCAGTACTTC.

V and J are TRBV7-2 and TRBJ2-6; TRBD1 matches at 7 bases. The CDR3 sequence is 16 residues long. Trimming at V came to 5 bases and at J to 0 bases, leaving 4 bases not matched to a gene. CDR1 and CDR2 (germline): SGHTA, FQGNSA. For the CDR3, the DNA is TGTGCCAGCAGCCGGGACAGCTCCTCTGGGGCCAACGTCCTGACTTTC. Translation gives CASSRDSSSGANVLTF.

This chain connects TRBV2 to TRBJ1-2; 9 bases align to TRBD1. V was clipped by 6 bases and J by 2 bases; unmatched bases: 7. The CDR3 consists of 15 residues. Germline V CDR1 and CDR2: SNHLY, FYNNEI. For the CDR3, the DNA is TGTGCCAGCAGCCGGGACAGGGCCAGCAACTATGGCTACACCTTC. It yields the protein CASSRDRASNYGYTF. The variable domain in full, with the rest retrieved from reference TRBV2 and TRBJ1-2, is EPEVTQTPSHQVTQMGQEVILRCVPISNHLYFYWYRQILGQKVEFLVSFYNNEISEKSEIFDDQFSVERPDGSNFTLKIRSTKLEDSAMYFCASSRDRASNYGYTFGSGTRLTVV.

The CDR3 is CASTKGAYSGNTIYF. In nucleotides, the CDR3 is TGTGCCAGCACTAAAGGGGCATACTCTGGAAACACCATATATTTT. The V and J genes are TRBV6-5 and TRBJ1-3, with D possibly being TRBD1 (5 bases). The CDR3 sequence is 15 residues long. Germline values: CDR1 MNHEY, CDR2 SVGAGI. Trimming removed 7 bases at V and 0 bases at J, with 13 bases between.

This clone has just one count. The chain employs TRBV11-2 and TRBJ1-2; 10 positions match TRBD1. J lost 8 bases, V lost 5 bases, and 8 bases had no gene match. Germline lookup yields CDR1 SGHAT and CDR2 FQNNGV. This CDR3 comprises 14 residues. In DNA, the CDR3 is TGTGCCAGCAGCACTGCTGGGACAGGGGTGGGCTACACCTTC. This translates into CASSTAGTGVGYTF.

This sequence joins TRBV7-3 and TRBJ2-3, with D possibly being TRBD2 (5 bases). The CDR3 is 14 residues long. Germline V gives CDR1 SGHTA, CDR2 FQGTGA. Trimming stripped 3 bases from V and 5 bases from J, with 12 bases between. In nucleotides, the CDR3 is TGTGCCAGCAGCTTTCCGCAGGCGGGAGATACGCAGTATTTT. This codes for CASSFPQAGDTQYF.

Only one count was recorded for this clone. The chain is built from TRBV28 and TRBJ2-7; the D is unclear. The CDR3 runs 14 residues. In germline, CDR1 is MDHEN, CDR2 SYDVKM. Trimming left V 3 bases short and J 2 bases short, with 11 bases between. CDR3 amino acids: CASSFRSRPYEQYF. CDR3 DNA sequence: TGTGCCAGCAGTTTTCGGAGTCGGCCCTACGAGCAGTACTTC.

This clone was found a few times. The CDR3: CASSLLTGGVYGYTF. The CDR3 nucleotides read TGTGCCAGCAGTTTATTGACAGGGGGCGTATATGGCTACACCTTC. The rearrangement links TRBV27 to TRBJ1-2; 10 bases map to TRBD1. The CDR3 totals 15 residues. The germline V gene has CDR1 MNHEY and CDR2 SMNVEV (reference sequence). J gave up 5 bases and V 1 base, and 4 bases lay outside the gene matches.

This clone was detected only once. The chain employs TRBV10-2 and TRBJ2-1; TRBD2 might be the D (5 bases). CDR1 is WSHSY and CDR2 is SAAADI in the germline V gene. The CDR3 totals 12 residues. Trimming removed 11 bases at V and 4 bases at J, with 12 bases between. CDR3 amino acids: CASGNLYNEQFF. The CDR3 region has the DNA TGCGCCTCCGGGAACTTATACAATGAGCAGTTCTTC.